This T cell receptor beta chain came from a study of control samples from healthy donors and cancer patients. This CDR3 region has 15 residues. Deletions cut 6 bases from V and 8 bases from J, with 17 bases between. Germline loops: CDR1 MDHEN, CDR2 SYDVKM. The repertoire was sequenced with immunoSEQ multiplex PCR; TCRdb's copy has only in-frame clones and lacks some. The repertoire includes about 220,000 clones, over 90% of them detected once, and 1.5% sits in the top ten. The rearrangement uses TRBV28 and TRBJ1-6; perhaps TRBD1 as D (5 bases). The receptor comes from a man over 45 in good health. Input material: blood. Here the CDR3 reads CASRGSGTEHSPLHF. The DNA for the CDR3 is TGTGCCAGCAGAGGGTCCGGGACTGAGCATTCACCCCTCCACTTT.